The rows below give T cell receptor beta chains drawn from one sample of a study of blood T cells in healthy people across ages. TCRdb independently ran MiXCR on the 5' RACE reads; one entry per CDR3 protein. The table includes some 900,000 distinct CDR3 sequences, more than 25% detected once. The material sequenced was blood. The receptor source for this set is a woman older than 75 in good health. The CDR3 runs from the conserved cysteine through the conserved F or W. D genes are given only for firm matches. Not all rows give a size; the values are once, few, many and, for expanded clones, a class.

TRBJ1-1	.	many	TRBV29-1	CSVEELEAFF	TGCAGCGTTGAAGAACTTGAAGCTTTCTTT
TRBJ2-3	.	.	TRBV25-1	CASTDLSTDTQYF	TGTGCCAGCACGGACCTTAGCACAGATACGCAGTATTTT
TRBJ1-6	.	few	TRBV28	CASSPGTMDNSPLHF	TGTGCCAGCAGTCCGGGGACAATGGATAATTCACCCCTCCACTTT
TRBJ2-2	.	once	TRBV5-1	CACSLGPRQNTGELFF	TGCGCCTGCAGCTTGGGTCCGAGGCAGAACACCGGGGAGCTGTTTTTT
TRBJ1-1	.	many	TRBV20-1	CSSRLNTEAFF	TGCAGTAGCAGGCTGAACACTGAAGCTTTCTTT
TRBJ1-2	.	many	TRBV3-1	CASSLLTGGYTF	TGTGCCAGCAGCCTCTTAACCGGTGGCTACACCTTC
TRBJ2-5	.	many	TRBV20-1	CSARDSQGPAETQYF	TGCAGTGCTAGAGATTCCCAGGGACCGGCGGAGACCCAGTACTTC
TRBJ1-5	.	few	TRBV4-3	CASSQDLSFNQPRHF	TGCGCCAGCAGCCAAGACCTCAGTTTCAATCAGCCCCGGCATTTT
TRBJ2-5	.	.	TRBV7-2	CASSLGGLLETQYF	TGTGCCAGCAGCTTAGGAGGCCTTTTGGAGACCCAGTACTTC
TRBJ2-1	TRBD2	.	TRBV7-9	CASSTTSGGPYNEQFF	TGTGCCAGCAGCACGACTAGCGGGGGCCCATACAATGAGCAGTTCTTC
TRBJ1-1	.	few	TRBV30	CAWGVQGNTEAFF	TGTGCCTGGGGGGTACAGGGGAACACTGAAGCTTTCTTT
TRBJ1-4	.	.	TRBV21-1	CAGSPDRATNEKLFF	TGTGCCGGCAGCCCGGACAGGGCAACTAATGAAAAACTGTTTTTT
TRBJ2-3	.	.	TRBV5-4	CASSQGSARTDTQYF	TGTGCCAGCAGCCAGGGGTCCGCCCGCACAGATACGCAGTATTTT
TRBJ2-3	.	.	TRBV6-2/TRBV6-3	CASSYTTGADTQYF	TGTGCCAGCAGTTATACTACAGGCGCAGATACGCAGTATTTT